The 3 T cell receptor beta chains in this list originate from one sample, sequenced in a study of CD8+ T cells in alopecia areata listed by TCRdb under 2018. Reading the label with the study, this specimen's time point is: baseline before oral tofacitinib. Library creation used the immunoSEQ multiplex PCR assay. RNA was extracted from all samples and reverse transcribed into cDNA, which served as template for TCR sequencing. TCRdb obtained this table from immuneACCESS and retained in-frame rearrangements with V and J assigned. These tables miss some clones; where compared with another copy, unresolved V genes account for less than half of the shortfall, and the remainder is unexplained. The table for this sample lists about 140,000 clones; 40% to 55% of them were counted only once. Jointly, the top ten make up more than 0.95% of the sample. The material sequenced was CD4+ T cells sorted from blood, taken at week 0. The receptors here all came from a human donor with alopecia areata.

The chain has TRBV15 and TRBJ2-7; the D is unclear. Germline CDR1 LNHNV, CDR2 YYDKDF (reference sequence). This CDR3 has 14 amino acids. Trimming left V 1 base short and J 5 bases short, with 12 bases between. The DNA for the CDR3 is TGTGCCACCAGCAGAGGCGGCGCCGTGCACGAGCAGTACTTC. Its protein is CATSRGGAVHEQYF.

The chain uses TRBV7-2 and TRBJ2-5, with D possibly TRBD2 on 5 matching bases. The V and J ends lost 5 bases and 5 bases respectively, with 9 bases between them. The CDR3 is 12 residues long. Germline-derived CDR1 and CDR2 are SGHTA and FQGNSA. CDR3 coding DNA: TGTGCCAGCAGCCCCCCGGGGGAGACCCAGTACTTC. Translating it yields CASSPPGETQYF.

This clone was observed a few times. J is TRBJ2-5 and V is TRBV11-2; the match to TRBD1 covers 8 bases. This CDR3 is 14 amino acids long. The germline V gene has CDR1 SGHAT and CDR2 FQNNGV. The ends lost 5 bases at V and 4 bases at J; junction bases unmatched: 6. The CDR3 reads CASSTGQVPETQYF. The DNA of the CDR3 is TGTGCCAGCAGCACGGGACAGGTCCCAGAGACCCAGTACTTC. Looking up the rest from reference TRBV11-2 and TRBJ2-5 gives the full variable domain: EAGVAQSPRYKIIEKRQSVAFWCNPISGHATLYWYQQILGQGPKLLIQFQNNGVVDDSQLPKDRFSAERLKGVDSTLKIQPAKLEDSAVYLCASSTGQVPETQYFGPGTRLLVL.